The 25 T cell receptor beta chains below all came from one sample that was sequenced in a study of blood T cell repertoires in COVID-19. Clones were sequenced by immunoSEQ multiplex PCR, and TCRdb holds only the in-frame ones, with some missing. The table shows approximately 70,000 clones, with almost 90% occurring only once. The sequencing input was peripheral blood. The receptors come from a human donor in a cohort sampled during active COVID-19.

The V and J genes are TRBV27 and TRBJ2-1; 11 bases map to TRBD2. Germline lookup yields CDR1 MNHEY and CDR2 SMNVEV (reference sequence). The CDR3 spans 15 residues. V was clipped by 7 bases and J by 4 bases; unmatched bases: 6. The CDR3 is CASNILAGAYNEQFF. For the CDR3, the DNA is TGTGCCAGCAATATACTAGCGGGAGCGTACAATGAGCAGTTCTTC.

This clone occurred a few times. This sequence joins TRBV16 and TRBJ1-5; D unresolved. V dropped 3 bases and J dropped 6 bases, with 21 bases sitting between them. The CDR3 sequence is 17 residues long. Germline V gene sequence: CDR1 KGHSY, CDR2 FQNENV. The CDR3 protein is CASSHKRRETGFQPQHF. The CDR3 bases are TGTGCCAGCAGCCATAAGAGGAGGGAAACGGGCTTTCAGCCCCAGCATTTT.

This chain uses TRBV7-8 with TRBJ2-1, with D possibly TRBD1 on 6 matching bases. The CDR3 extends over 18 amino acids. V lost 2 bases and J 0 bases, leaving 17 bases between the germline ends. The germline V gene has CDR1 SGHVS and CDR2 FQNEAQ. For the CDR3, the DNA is TGTGCCAGCAGCTTACACCCCGCCAGGGGCCGCTCCTACAATGAGCAGTTCTTC. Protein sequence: CASSLHPARGRSYNEQFF. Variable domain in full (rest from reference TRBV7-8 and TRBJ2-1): GAGVSQSPRYKVAKRGQDVALRCDPISGHVSLFWYQQALGQGPEFLTYFQNEAQLDKSGLPSDRFFAERPEGSVSTLKIQRTQQEDSAVYLCASSLHPARGRSYNEQFFGPGTRLTVL.

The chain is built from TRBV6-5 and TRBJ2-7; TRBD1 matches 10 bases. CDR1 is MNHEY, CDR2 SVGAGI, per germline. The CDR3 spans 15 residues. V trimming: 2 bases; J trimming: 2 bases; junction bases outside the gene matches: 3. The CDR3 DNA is TGTGCCAGCAGTTACGGACAGGGGGGCGCCTACGAGCAGTACTTC. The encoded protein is CASSYGQGGAYEQYF.

CDR3 in DNA: TGTGCCAGCAGTAAAGTAGGACTAGCTTCAGATACGCAGTATTTT. It translates to CASSKVGLASDTQYF. V gene TRBV6-2 or TRBV6-3 combines with J gene TRBJ2-3, with 8 bases aligning to TRBD2. The CDR3 is made up of 15 amino acids. Germline CDR1 reads MNHEY; CDR2 reads SVGEGT. Trimming removed 5 bases from V and 4 bases from J; junction bases left unmatched: 8.

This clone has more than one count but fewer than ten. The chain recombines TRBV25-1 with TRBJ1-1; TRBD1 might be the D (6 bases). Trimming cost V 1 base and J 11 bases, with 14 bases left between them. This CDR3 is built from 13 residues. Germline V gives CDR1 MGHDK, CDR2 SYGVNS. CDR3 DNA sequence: TGTGCCAGCAGTGAATCTGTGGGGGCCGAGGCTTTCTTT. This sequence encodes CASSESVGAEAFF.

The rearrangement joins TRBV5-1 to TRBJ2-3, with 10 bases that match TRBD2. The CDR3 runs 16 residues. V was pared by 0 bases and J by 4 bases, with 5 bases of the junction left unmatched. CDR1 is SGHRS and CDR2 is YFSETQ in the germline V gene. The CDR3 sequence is CASSLGPSGGSDTQYF. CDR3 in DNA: TGCGCCAGCAGCTTGGGGCCTAGCGGGGGATCAGATACGCAGTATTTT.

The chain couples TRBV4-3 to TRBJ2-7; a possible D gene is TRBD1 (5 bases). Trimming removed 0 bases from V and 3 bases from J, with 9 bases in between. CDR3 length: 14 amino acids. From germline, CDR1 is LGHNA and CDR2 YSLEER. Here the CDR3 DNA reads TGCGCCAGCAGCCAAGACAGGGTGGACTACGAGCAGTACTTC. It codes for CASSQDRVDYEQYF.

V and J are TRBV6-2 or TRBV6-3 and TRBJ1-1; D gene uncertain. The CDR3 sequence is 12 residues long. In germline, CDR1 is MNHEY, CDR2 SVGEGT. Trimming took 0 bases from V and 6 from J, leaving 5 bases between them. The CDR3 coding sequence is TGTGCCAGCAGTTACTCCAGTCCTGAAGCTTTCTTT. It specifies CASSYSSPEAFF.

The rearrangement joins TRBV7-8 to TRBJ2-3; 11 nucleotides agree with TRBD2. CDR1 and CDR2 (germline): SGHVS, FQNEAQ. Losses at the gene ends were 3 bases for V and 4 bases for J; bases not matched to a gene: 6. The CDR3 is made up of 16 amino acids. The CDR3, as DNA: TGTGCCAGCAGCTTGGTTTTAGCGGGAGGGCCAGATACGCAGTATTTT. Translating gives CASSLVLAGGPDTQYF.

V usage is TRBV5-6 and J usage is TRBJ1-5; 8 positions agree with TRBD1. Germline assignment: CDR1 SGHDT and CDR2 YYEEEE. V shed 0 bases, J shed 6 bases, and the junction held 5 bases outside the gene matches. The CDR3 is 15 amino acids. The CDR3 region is CASSLDRGIGQPQHF. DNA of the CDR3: TGTGCCAGCAGCTTGGACAGGGGGATAGGTCAGCCCCAGCATTTT.

CDR3 sequence: CASSPWRSQETQYF. The CDR3 coding sequence is TGTGCCAGCAGCCCGTGGAGAAGCCAAGAGACCCAGTACTTC. The chain joins TRBV14 to TRBJ2-5; D is unresolved. The V end was cut by 4 bases, the J end by 1 base, with 10 bases between. The CDR3 covers 14 residues. CDR1 is SGHDN, CDR2 FVKESK, per germline.

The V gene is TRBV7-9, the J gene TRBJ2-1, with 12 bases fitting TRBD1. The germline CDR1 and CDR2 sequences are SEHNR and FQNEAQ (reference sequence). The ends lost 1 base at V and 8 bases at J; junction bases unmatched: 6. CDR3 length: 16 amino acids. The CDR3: CASSLEGQGALDEQFF. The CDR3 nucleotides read TGTGCCAGCAGCTTAGAGGGACAGGGGGCATTGGATGAGCAGTTCTTC.

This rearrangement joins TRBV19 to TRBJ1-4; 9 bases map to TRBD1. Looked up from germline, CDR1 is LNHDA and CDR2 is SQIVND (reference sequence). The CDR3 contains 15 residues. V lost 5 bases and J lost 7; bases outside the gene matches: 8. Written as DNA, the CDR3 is TGTGCCAGTAGTCCCCGGCAGACAGGGGGTGAAAAACTGTTTTTT. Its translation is CASSPRQTGGEKLFF.

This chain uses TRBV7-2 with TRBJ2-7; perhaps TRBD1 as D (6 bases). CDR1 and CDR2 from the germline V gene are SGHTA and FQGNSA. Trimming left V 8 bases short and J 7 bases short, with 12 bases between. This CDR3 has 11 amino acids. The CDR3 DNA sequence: TGTGCCAGCCGAGAGGGGGTTGAGCAGTACTTC. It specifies CASREGVEQYF.

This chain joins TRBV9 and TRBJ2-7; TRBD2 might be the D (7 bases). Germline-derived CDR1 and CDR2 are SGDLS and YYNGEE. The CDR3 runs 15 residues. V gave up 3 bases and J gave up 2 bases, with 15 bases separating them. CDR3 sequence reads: CASSEGGGEPYEQYF. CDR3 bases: TGTGCCAGCAGCGAGGGGGGAGGGGAGCCCTACGAGCAGTACTTC.

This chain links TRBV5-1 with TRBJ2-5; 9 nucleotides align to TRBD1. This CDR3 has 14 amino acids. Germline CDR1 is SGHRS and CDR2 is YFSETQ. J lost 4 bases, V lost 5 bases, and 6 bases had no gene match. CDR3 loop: CASRRDRVGETQYF. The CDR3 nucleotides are TGCGCCAGCAGACGGGACAGGGTCGGAGAGACCCAGTACTTC. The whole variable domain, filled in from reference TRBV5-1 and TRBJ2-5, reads KAGVTQTPRYLIKTRGQQVTLSCSPISGHRSVSWYQQTPGQGLQFLFEYFSETQRNKGNFPGRFSGRQFSNSRSEMNVSTLELGDSALYLCASRRDRVGETQYFGPGTRLLVL.

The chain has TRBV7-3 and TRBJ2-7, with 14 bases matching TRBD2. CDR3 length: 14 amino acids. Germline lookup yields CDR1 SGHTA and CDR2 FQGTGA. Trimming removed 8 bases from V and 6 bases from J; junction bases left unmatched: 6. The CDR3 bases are TGTGCCAGCTCAAGTGGACTAGCGGGAGGCGAGCAGTACTTC. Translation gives CASSSGLAGGEQYF.

The CDR3 region is CAISVGTVYGYTF. The CDR3 DNA is TGTGCCATCAGTGTGGGGACAGTTTATGGCTACACCTTC. The chain joins TRBV10-3 to TRBJ1-2; 7 nucleotides align to TRBD1. The germline CDR1 and CDR2 sequences are ENHRY and SYGVKD. V gave up 4 bases and J gave up 5 bases; unmatched junction bases: 4. There are 13 residues in the CDR3.

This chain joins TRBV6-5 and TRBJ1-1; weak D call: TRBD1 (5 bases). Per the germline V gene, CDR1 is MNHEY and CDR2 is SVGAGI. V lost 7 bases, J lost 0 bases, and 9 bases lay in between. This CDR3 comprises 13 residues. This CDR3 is CASTTGLNTEAFF. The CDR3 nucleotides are TGTGCCAGCACCACAGGACTGAACACTGAAGCTTTCTTT.

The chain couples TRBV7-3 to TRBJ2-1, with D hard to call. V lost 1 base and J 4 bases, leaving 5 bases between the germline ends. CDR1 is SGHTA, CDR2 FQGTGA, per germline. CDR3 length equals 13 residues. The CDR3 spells CASSLNLYNEQFF. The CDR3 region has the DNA TGTGCCAGCAGCTTAAACTTATACAATGAGCAGTTCTTC.

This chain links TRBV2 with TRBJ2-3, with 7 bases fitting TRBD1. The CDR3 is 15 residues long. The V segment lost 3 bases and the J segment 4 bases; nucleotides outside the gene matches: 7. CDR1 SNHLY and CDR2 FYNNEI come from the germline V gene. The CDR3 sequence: CASSDDRASADTQYF. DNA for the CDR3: TGTGCCAGCAGTGATGACAGGGCGTCCGCAGATACGCAGTATTTT. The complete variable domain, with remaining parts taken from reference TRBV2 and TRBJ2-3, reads EPEVTQTPSHQVTQMGQEVILRCVPISNHLYFYWYRQILGQKVEFLVSFYNNEISEKSEIFDDQFSVERPDGSNFTLKIRSTKLEDSAMYFCASSDDRASADTQYFGPGTRLTVL.

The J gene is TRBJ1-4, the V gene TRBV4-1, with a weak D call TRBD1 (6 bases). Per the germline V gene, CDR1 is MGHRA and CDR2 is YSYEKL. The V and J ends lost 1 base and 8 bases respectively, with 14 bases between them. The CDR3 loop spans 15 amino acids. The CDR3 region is CASSQGGRGGEKLFF. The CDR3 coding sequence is TGCGCCAGCAGCCAAGGGGGACGAGGGGGAGAAAAACTGTTTTTT.

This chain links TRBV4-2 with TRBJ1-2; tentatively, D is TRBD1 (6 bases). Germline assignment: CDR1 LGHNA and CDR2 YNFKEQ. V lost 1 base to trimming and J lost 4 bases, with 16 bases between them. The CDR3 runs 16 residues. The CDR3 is CASSQAPSGAPYGYTF. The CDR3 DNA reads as TGTGCCAGCAGCCAAGCCCCCTCAGGGGCCCCCTATGGCTACACCTTC.

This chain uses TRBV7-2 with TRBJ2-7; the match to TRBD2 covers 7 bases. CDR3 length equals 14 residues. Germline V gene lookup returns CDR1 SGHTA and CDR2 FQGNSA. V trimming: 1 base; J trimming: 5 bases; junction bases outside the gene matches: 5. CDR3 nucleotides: TGTGCCAGCAGCTTAGGACTAGCCAGCGACGAGCAGTACTTC. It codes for CASSLGLASDEQYF. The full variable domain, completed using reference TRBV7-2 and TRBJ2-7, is GAGVSQSPSNKVTEKGKDVELRCDPISGHTALYWYRQSLGQGLEFLIYFQGNSAPDKSGLPSDRFSAERTGGSVSTLTIQRTQQEDSAVYLCASSLGLASDEQYFGPGTRLTVT.